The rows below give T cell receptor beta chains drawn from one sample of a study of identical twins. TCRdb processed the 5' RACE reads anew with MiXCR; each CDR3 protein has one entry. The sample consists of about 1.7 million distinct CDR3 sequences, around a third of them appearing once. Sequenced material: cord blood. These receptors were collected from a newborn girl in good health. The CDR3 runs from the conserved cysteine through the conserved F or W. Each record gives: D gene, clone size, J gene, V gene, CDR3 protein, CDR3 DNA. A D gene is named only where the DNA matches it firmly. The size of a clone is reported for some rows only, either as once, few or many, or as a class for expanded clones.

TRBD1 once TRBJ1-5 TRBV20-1 CSAPRTGEGDQPQHF TGCAGTGCTCCTAGGACAGGGGAGGGGGATCAGCCCCAGCATTTT
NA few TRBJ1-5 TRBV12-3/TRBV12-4 CASSFEGVLQPQHF TGTGCCAGCAGTTTTGAAGGGGTCCTTCAGCCCCAGCATTTT
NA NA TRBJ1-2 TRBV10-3 CAISESGQRREDGYTF TGTGCCATCAGTGAGTCCGGACAAAGGCGAGAGGATGGCTACACCTTC
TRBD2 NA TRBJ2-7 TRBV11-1 CASSLGTGTSSSYEQYF TGTGCCAGCAGCTTAGGCACCGGGACTAGCAGCTCCTACGAGCAGTACTTC
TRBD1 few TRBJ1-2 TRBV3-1 CASSQGVTGGGYTF TGTGCCAGCAGCCAAGGAGTGACAGGGGGCGGCTACACCTTC
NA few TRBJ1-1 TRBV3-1 CASSQEGIMNTEAFF TGTGCCAGCAGCCAAGAGGGCATCATGAACACTGAAGCTTTCTTT
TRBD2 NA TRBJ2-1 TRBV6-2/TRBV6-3 CAGSFGTSGRISYNEQFF TGTGCCGGCAGTTTCGGGACTAGCGGGAGGATATCCTACAATGAGCAGTTCTTC
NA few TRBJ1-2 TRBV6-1 CASSESKPNCTF TGTGCCAGCAGTGAGTCCAAACCGAACTGCACCTTC
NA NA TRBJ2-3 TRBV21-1 CASSNVPGKGTDTQYF TGTGCCAGCAGCAATGTCCCTGGAAAGGGCACAGATACGCAGTATTTT
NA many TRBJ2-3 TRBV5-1 CASSLGYTDTQYF TGTGCCAGCAGCTTGGGCTACACAGATACGCAGTATTTT
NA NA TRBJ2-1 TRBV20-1 CSARISEGRYNEQFF TGCAGTGCTAGGATATCGGAGGGGAGATACAATGAGCAGTTCTTC
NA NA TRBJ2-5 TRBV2 CASSGNSQETQYF TGTGCCAGCAGTGGCAACAGCCAAGAGACCCAGTACTTC
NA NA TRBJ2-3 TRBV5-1 CASSLVPSSTDTQYF TGCGCCAGCAGCTTGGTTCCTTCTAGCACAGATACGCAGTATTTT
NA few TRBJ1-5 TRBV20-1 CSATGLEQPQHF TGCAGTGCTACTGGTTTGGAGCAGCCCCAGCATTTT
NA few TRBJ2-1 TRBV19 CASSIDEQFF TGTGCCAGTAGTATCGATGAGCAGTTCTTC
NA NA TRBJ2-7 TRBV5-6 CASSLGGTAYNEQYF TGTGCCAGCAGCTTGGGCGGGACGGCCTACAATGAGCAGTACTTC
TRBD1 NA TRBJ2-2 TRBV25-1 CASSRDRVGTGELFF TGTGCCAGCAGTCGGGACAGGGTAGGAACCGGGGAGCTGTTTTTT
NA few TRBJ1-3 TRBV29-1 CSVEGGISGNTIYF TGCAGCGTTGAAGGGGGGATCTCTGGAAACACCATATATTTT
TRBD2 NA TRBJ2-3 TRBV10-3 CAISEGLASTDTQYF TGTGCCATCAGTGAGGGACTAGCTAGCACAGATACGCAGTATTTT
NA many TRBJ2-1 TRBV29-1 CSVDVLGGDEQFF TGCAGCGTTGACGTTCTAGGAGGGGATGAGCAGTTCTTC
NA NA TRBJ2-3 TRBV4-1 CASSPPAVPSTDTQYF TGCGCCAGCAGCCCCCCGGCTGTTCCTAGCACAGATACGCAGTATTTT
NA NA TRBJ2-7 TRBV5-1 CASSLPGLHLYNEQYF TGCGCCAGCAGCCTACCGGGACTTCACCTTTACAATGAGCAGTACTTC
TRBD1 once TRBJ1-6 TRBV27 CAGSSTGYNSPLHF TGTGCCGGCAGTTCGACAGGGTATAATTCACCCCTCCACTTT
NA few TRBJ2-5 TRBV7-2 CASSLAQGGGGETQYF TGTGCCAGCAGCTTAGCACAGGGAGGAGGTGGAGAGACCCAGTACTTC
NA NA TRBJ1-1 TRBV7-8 CASSFGWSGLNTEAFF TGTGCCAGCAGCTTCGGCTGGTCAGGATTGAACACTGAAGCTTTCTTT
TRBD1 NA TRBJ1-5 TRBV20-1 CSARPGQYSNQPQHF TGCAGTGCTAGGCCGGGACAGTATAGCAATCAGCCCCAGCATTTT
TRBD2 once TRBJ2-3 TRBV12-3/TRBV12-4 CASSVIRTSGTDTQYF TGTGCCAGCAGTGTGATTCGGACTAGCGGCACAGATACGCAGTATTTT
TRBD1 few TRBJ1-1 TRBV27 CASSLRTGLGTEAFF TGTGCCAGCAGTTTAAGGACAGGGTTGGGCACTGAAGCTTTCTTT
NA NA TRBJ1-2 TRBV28 CASSLQGKNGYTF TGTGCCAGCAGTTTACAGGGGAAGAATGGCTACACCTTC
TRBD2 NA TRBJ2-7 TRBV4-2 CASSHSSGPYEQYF TGTGCCAGCAGCCACTCTAGCGGGCCCTACGAGCAGTACTTC
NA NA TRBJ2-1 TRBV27 CASSPPLARSYNEQFF TGTGCCAGCAGTCCTCCGCTAGCGCGATCCTACAATGAGCAGTTCTTC
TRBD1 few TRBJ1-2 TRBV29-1 CSVHPWTGALYGYTF TGCAGCGTTCACCCCTGGACAGGGGCCCTCTATGGCTACACCTTC
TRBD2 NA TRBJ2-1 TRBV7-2 CASSLRRLAGANEQFF TGTGCCAGCAGCTTAAGGCGGCTAGCGGGAGCAAATGAGCAGTTCTTC
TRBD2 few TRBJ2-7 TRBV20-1 CSARVRGTYNEQYF TGCAGTGCTAGGGTGCGGGGGACCTACAATGAGCAGTACTTC
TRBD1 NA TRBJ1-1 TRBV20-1 CSARPTGTGRTEAFF TGCAGTGCTAGACCGACCGGGACAGGGAGGACTGAAGCTTTCTTT
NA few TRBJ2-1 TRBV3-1 CASSQDVGSYNEQFF TGTGCCAGCAGCCAAGATGTAGGCTCCTACAATGAGCAGTTCTTC
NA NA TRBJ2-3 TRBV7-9 CASSLKSTTHTDTQYF TGTGCCAGCAGCTTAAAATCGACTACTCACACAGATACGCAGTATTTT
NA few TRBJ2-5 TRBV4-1 CASSQDFARSGETQYF TGCGCCAGCAGCCAAGATTTTGCCAGGTCGGGGGAGACCCAGTACTTC
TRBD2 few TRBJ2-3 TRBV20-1 CSARDRLAGGGPTDTQYF TGCAGTGCTAGAGATCGCCTAGCGGGAGGGGGGCCCACAGATACGCAGTATTTT
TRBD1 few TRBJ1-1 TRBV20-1 CSAPDMRGRSEAFF TGCAGTGCTCCTGATATGAGGGGGCGGAGTGAAGCTTTCTTT
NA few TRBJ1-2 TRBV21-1 CASSNPLPGTNYGYTF TGTGCCAGCAGCAACCCCCTTCCCGGGACAAATTATGGCTACACCTTC
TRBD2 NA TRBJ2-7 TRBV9 CASSVVGTINEQYF TGTGCCAGCAGCGTAGTCGGGACTATCAATGAGCAGTACTTC
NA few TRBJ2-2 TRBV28 CATKGMPTGELFF TGTGCCACCAAGGGAATGCCCACCGGGGAGCTGTTTTTT
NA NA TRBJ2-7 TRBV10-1 CASSVSGTLSEQYF TGCGCCAGCAGTGTATCAGGGACCCTCTCCGAGCAGTACTTC